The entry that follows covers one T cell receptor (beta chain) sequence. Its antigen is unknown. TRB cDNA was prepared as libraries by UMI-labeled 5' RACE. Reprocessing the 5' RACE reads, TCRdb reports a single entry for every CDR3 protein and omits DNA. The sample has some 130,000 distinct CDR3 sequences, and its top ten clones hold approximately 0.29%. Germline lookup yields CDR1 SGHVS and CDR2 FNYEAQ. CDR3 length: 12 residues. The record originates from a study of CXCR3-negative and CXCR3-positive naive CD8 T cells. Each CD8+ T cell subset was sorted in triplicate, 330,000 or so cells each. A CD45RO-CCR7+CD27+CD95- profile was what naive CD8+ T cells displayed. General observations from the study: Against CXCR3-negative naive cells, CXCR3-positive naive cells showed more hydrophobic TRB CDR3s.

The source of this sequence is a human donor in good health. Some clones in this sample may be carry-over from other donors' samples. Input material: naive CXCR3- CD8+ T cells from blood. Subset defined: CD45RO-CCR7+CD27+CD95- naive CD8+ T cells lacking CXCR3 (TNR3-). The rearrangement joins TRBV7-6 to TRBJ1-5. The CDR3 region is CASSFLNQPQHF.